This TCR beta chain was recovered during a study of cytotoxic CD8 clonotypes in ibrutinib-treated CLL. Study in general: For this cohort, patients were some 12 relapsed/refractory and some 15 treatment-naive, while some 18 were IGHV unmutated. Mean values per sample were hundreds of thousands of productive templates and 94,082 productive rearrangements.

Data came from immunoSEQ multiplex PCR; TCRdb stores just in-frame clones and leaves some out. Here the sample spans 60,000 or so clones, 45% to 60% being singletons. Per germline, CDR1 MDHEN and CDR2 SYDVKM. Trimming left V 6 bases short and J 4 bases short, with 10 bases between. This CDR3 is 14 amino acids long. Notes on this clone: Antigen: not known.

Study results and limitations: Clonality correlated strongly with circulating CD8+ T cells and exceeded age-matched healthy donors at baseline. Higher clonality was seen at ibrutinib response and a return toward baseline at progression.

This receptor was obtained from a human donor with chronic lymphocytic leukemia. V gene TRBV28 combines with J gene TRBJ1-6, with unresolved D. This sample comprised PBMCs, obtained after 12 months of ibrutinib treatment. CDR3 sequence: CASREIGYNSPLHF. CDR3 DNA sequence: TGTGCCAGCAGGGAGATTGGGTATAATTCACCCCTCCACTTT.